This note documents a single T cell receptor (beta chain) sequence. Its target is unknown. This sample was taken from a study of graft-versus-host responses after intestinal transplantation. Across the study: Each recipient received anti-thymocyte globulin induction, then tacrolimus and steroids for roughly 3 years.

The graft tissue was processed, and this released both intraepithelial and lamina propria lymphocytes. TCRdb keeps only in-frame clones here, not all; method: immunoSEQ multiplex PCR. The sample yields about 37,000 clones, 87% seen once. Study-wide results and limits: Allograft clonal ratios (graft-versus-host to host-versus-graft) were high in patients who had graft-donor T cell macrochimerism.

Source: ileum tissue, taken around 190 days after intestinal transplant. The TCR sequence derives from a human patient who received an intestinal transplant, so some T cells may come from the graft donor.

The CDR3 nucleotides read TGTGCCAGCAGACCCTCATCTGGAAACACCATATATTTT. It codes for CASRPSSGNTIYF. V usage is TRBV9 and J usage is TRBJ1-3; D call uncertain. The germline V gene encodes CDR1 SGDLS and CDR2 YYNGEE. V lost 5 bases to trimming and J lost 1 base, with 7 bases between them. This CDR3 contains 13 residues. Drawing the rest from reference TRBV9 and TRBJ1-3, the complete variable domain is DSGVTQTPKHLITATGQRVTLRCSPRSGDLSVYWYQQSLDQGLQFLIQYYNGEERAKGNILERFSAQQFPDLHSELNLSSLELGDSALYFCASRPSSGNTIYFGEGSWLTVV.